A selection of T cell receptor beta chains follows, all from one sample in a study of blood T cells in healthy people across ages. TCRdb recomputed calls from the 5' RACE reads with MiXCR, one row per CDR3 protein. The repertoire holds almost 550,000 distinct CDR3 sequences, with 24% as singletons. The sample also formed part of further work on T cells of mothers and their children.

The sample consisted of blood. The origin of the receptors is a boy aged 10-17 years in good health. Each CDR3 is given with its conserved first and last residue. The D gene is left open where the match is weak. Expanded clones are given a class, and other clones once, few, many or no size at all.

d_call j_call v_call clone_size cdr3_nt cdr3_aa
TRBD2 TRBJ2-7 TRBV12-3/TRBV12-4 NA TGTGCCAGCAGTCTGTCCCAGAGCGGGAGATGGGAGCAGTACTTC CASSLSQSGRWEQYF
NA TRBJ2-5 TRBV21-1 few TGTGCCAGCAGCAAAGTATCGGGGTCGGAGACCCAGTACTTC CASSKVSGSETQYF
NA TRBJ2-6 TRBV15 NA TGTGCCGCCAGTCCCTACAGCGTCTCTGGGGCCAACGTCCTGACTTTC CAASPYSVSGANVLTF
NA TRBJ1-5 TRBV20-1 few TGCAGTGCTAGGGGTTACGGGTACAATCAGCCCCGGCATTTT CSARGYGYNQPRHF
TRBD2 TRBJ2-1 TRBV5-1 few TGCGCCAGCAGCTTGGCTAGCGGAAGCTCCTACAATGAGCAGTTCTTC CASSLASGSSYNEQFF
TRBD2 TRBJ2-5 TRBV4-3 few TGCGCCAGCAGCCAAGATCGGGGGGGAGGGTTTGCGTACTTC CASSQDRGGGFAYF
TRBD2 TRBJ2-7 TRBV28 few TGTGCCAGCAGTTTGGGTGGGGGACTAGCCCCCTACGAGCAGTACTTC CASSLGGGLAPYEQYF
NA TRBJ2-3 TRBV7-2 few TGTGCCAGCACCACGCTAGCTGATACGCAGTATTTT CASTTLADTQYF
NA TRBJ2-2 TRBV6-5 few TGTGCCAGCAGTATAACCGGGCGGAACACCGGGGAGCTGTTTTTT CASSITGRNTGELFF
NA TRBJ2-7 TRBV18 NA TGTGCCAGCTCGAGCGACAGTATCGGCGAGCAGTACTTC CASSSDSIGEQYF
NA TRBJ1-4 TRBV7-2 NA TGTGCCAGCAGCTTAGTAGGCAGGGGACGTGAAAAACTGTTTTTT CASSLVGRGREKLFF
TRBD2 TRBJ2-1 TRBV20-1 NA TGCAGTGCTAGAGATATTGAGGGAGGGTCCTACAATGAGCAGTTCTTC CSARDIEGGSYNEQFF
NA TRBJ2-1 TRBV20-1 few TGCAGTGCTAGTAGCCTCCCCCGGAATGAGCAGTTCTTC CSASSLPRNEQFF